The source of this TCR beta chain is a study of T cell responses to AZD1222 COVID-19 vaccine. The table came from immunoSEQ multiplex PCR; TCRdb's copy has only in-frame clones and leaves some out. The table shows 170,000 or so clones, with around 92% occurring only once. V was clipped by 3 bases and J by 6 bases, with 15 bases between them. This CDR3 spans 14 amino acids. CDR1 is DFQATT, CDR2 SNEGSKA, per germline (reference sequence). Study-level results: The sample set comprised mostly white British donors with more females, and clonal diversity was possibly underestimated.

A remark on this clone: Its target is unknown.

The sample in question was peripheral blood, obtained on day 0 of AZD1222 vaccination. The chain recombines TRBV20-1 with TRBJ1-5; weak D call: TRBD1 (5 bases). This sequence originates from an adult in good health. This CDR3 reads CSASGGTDAQPQHF. The CDR3 region has the DNA TGCAGTGCTAGTGGAGGGACGGATGCTCAGCCCCAGCATTTT.